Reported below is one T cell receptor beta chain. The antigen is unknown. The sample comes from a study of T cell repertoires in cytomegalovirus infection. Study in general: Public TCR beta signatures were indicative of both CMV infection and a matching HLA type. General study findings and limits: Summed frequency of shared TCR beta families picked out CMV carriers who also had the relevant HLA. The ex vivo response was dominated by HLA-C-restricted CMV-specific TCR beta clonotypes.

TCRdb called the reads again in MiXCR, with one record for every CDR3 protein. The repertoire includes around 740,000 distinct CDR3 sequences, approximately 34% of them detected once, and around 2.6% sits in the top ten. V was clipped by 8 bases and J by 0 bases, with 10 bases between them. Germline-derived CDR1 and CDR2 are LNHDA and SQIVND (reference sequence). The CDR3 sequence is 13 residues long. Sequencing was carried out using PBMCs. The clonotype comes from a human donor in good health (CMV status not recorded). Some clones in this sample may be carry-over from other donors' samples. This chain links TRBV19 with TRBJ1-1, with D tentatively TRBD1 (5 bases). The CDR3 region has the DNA TGTGCCAGTGTTGACAGACTGAACACTGAAGCTTTCTTT. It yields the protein CASVDRLNTEAFF.